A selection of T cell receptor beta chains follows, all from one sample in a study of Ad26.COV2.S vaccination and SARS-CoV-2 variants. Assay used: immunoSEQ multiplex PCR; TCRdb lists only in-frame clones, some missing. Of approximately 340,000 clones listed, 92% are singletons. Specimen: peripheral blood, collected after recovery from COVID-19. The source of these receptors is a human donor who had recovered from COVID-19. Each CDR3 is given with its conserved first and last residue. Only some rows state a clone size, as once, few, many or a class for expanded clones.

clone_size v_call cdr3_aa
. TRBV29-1 CSVGQGAIQETQYF
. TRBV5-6 CASSLVGTTLISGNTIYF
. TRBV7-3 CASSLRGGGAPSSYNEQFF
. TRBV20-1 CSASHQGRGWGSEQYF
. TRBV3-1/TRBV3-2 CASSQLVTGESEAFF
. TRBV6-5 CASSYSRTNEKLFF
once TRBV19 CASSMGGLQETQYF
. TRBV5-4 CASSRGDRRDARAGNTIYF
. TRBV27 CAQDSGFSPGNTIYF
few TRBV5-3 CARSLAMGNQPQHF
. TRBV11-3 CASSATRTGSSDEQFF
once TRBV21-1 CASISRDRRNTGELFF
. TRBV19 CASSIEYRGYSYSNQPQHF
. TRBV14 CASSQGQNYGYTF
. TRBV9 CASSPFFTEAFF
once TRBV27 CASRPQGRVSEKLFF
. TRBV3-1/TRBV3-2 CASSQVAVAGGPDTQYF
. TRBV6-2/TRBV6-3 CASSLGTTGPTYYEQYF
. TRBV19 CASSISQTSPETQYF
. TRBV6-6 CASSQDTEAFF
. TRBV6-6 CASGEMNYGYTF
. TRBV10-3 CAISESGSQETQYF
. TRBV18 CASSIRGRPEGEQFF
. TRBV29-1 CSVDQGEKLFF
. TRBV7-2 CASSVRGRGDGYTF
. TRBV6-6 CASSTTGLSSGNTIYF
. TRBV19 CASSQDRDNEKLFF
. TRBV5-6 CASSLGGQSNQPQHF
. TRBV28 CASERGSLADTQYF
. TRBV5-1 CASSPRGDPSTDTQYF
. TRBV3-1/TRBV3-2 CASSQDERGASGYTF
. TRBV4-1 CASSQGGQGATGANVLTF
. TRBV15 CATSSPLGGALGNTIYF
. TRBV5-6 CASSYGTGGNKYGYTF
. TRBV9 CASSARLDNEQFF
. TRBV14 CASSRGKFGNTIYF
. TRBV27 CASSSTTAGRTDTQYF
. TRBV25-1 CASSGGGGPYSNQPQHF
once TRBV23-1 CASEQGTTGELFF
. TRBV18 CASSPGGLTQPQHF
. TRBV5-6 CASSGQGGEQFF
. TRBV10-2 CASGLAGNTGELFF
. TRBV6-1 CASSEDRGRTDTQYF
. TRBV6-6 CASSPQGSPGNTIYF
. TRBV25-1 CASSEVGGVEAFF
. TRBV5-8 CASSLGGSGTEAFF
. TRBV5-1 CASSSPGQMTEQYF
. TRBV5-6 CASSLGDTEAFF
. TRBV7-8 CASSRRRFSTDTQYF
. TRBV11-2 CASIGGISYEQYF
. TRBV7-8 CASSWAGGVETQYF
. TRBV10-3 CAISEGTGRVYEQYF
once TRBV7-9 CASSLRESRSYNEQFF
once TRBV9 CASSVAASGGLQETQYF